This T cell receptor (beta chain) was identified during a study of blood T cell repertoires in COVID-19. Per the authors' pipeline: Using reference gene primer amplification, nucleated cell counts were estimated. Only in-frame clones appear in the TCRdb table, and some are missing; sequencing was by immunoSEQ multiplex PCR. The DNA was the basis for D and trimming; V, J and clone size are from that table. This table has about 95,000 clones, about 89% appearing once. The CDR3 runs to 15 residues. The ends lost 1 base at V and 6 bases at J; junction bases unmatched: 9. CDR1 and CDR2 (germline): LGHDT, YNNKEL (reference sequence).

The chain carries TRBV3-1 (or the pseudogene TRBV3-2) and TRBJ2-7; 7 nucleotides line up with TRBD2. The specimen was peripheral blood. The source of this sequence is a woman aged 70 to 79 with acute or convalescent COVID-19. Here the CDR3 DNA reads TGTGCCAGCAGCCAAGTCGGCGGGAGTCTGCCCGAGCAGTACTTC. This encodes CASSQVGGSLPEQYF.